This T cell receptor (beta chain) was identified during a study of tumor and adjacent non-tumor tissue in lung cancer. This CDR3 contains 11 residues. Trimming cost V 3 bases and J 1 base, with 3 bases left between them. Germline-derived CDR1 and CDR2 are DFQATT and SNEGSKA (reference sequence). No cell sorting was done before RNA was extracted from the tissue. This non-tumor lung sample came from over 3 cm beyond the tumor edge. TCRbeta libraries were built with three rounds of nested PCR, modified from ARM-PCR. From the multiplex PCR reads, TCRdb called clonotypes with MiXCR, one entry per CDR3 protein. The sample includes 65,000 to 85,000 distinct CDR3 sequences, more than 75% seen only once; the top ten take 40% to 45%. This clonotype was detected only a few times.

The chain couples TRBV20-1 to TRBJ2-5; D ambiguous. Source material: distant non-tumor lung tissue. This clonotype was sampled from a man between 60 and 75 years old with non-small cell lung cancer. The CDR3: CSASAQETQYF. CDR3 sequence (DNA): TGCAGTGCTAGCGCCCAAGAGACCCAGTACTTC.